These T cell receptor beta chains were read from a single sample in a study of CD8 T cells in ankylosing spondylitis. TCRdb reprocessed the 5' RACE reads via MiXCR and lists one record per CDR3 protein. The sample has about 140,000 distinct CDR3 sequences, about 7% seen once. The sequencing sample was made of blood, either unsorted or a sorted T cell fraction (not recorded which). The receptors here all came from a female donor with ankylosing spondylitis or in good health (not recorded which). Both conserved end residues are part of each CDR3. The order of the fields is CDR3 DNA, CDR3 protein, clone size, D gene, V gene, J gene. The D gene is left open where the match is weak. Expanded clones get a size class; other rows say once, few or many, or leave the size out.

cdr3_nt: TGCGCCAGCAGCCAAGATCGGGGCAGCCACGAGCAGTACTTC
cdr3_aa: CASSQDRGSHEQYF
clone_size: few
d_call: -
v_call: TRBV4-3
j_call: TRBJ2-7

cdr3_nt: TGCGCCAGCAGCCCCGGGGCTATACCAGATACGCAGTATTTT
cdr3_aa: CASSPGAIPDTQYF
clone_size: many
d_call: -
v_call: TRBV5-1
j_call: TRBJ2-3

cdr3_nt: TGTGCCAGCAGCCTGACTTTACAGGGGGCGCCATACACTGAAGCTTTCTTT
cdr3_aa: CASSLTLQGAPYTEAFF
clone_size: many
d_call: TRBD1
v_call: TRBV5-5
j_call: TRBJ1-1

cdr3_nt: TGTGCCAGCAGCGCGCCGGGGGATGTACGGACTGAAGCTTTCTTT
cdr3_aa: CASSAPGDVRTEAFF
clone_size: many
d_call: -
v_call: TRBV5-6
j_call: TRBJ1-1

cdr3_nt: TGTGCCAGCAGCTTAACGGGACGGCCGTCCTACGAGCAGTACTTC
cdr3_aa: CASSLTGRPSYEQYF
clone_size: many
d_call: -
v_call: TRBV7-9
j_call: TRBJ2-7

cdr3_nt: TGTGCCAGCAGCTTGTTCGGTACGAACACTGAAGCTTTCTTT
cdr3_aa: CASSLFGTNTEAFF
clone_size: many
d_call: -
v_call: TRBV5-6
j_call: TRBJ1-1

cdr3_nt: TGTGCCAGCAGCCAAACGGTATCAGGGGCAAGGGGGAATGAGCAGTTCTTC
cdr3_aa: CASSQTVSGARGNEQFF
clone_size: few
d_call: -
v_call: TRBV7-9
j_call: TRBJ2-1

cdr3_nt: TGCGCCAGCAGTACCGGGACTAGCGTGAAAGAGACCCAGTACTTC
cdr3_aa: CASSTGTSVKETQYF
clone_size: many
d_call: TRBD2
v_call: TRBV5-1
j_call: TRBJ2-5

cdr3_nt: TGTGCCAGCTCACCAAGGGTAGCCAAAAACATTCAGTACTTC
cdr3_aa: CASSPRVAKNIQYF
clone_size: -
d_call: -
v_call: TRBV18
j_call: TRBJ2-4

cdr3_nt: TGTGCCAGCAGTTTTCTTAGGGGACTCACTTCCTACGAGCAGTACTTC
cdr3_aa: CASSFLRGLTSYEQYF
clone_size: many
d_call: -
v_call: TRBV12-3/TRBV12-4
j_call: TRBJ2-7

cdr3_nt: TGCGCCAGCAGCTTGGCTAGCGGATTTTCAGATACGCAGTATTTT
cdr3_aa: CASSLASGFSDTQYF
clone_size: many
d_call: TRBD2
v_call: TRBV5-1
j_call: TRBJ2-3

cdr3_nt: TGTGCCAGCAGTTTAGGCGCAGAAAACACCGGGGAGCTGTTTTTT
cdr3_aa: CASSLGAENTGELFF
clone_size: many
d_call: -
v_call: TRBV28
j_call: TRBJ2-2

cdr3_nt: TGTGCCAGCAGTGTAGGACAGGGGGCGACCTACGAGCAGTACTTC
cdr3_aa: CASSVGQGATYEQYF
clone_size: many
d_call: TRBD1
v_call: TRBV6-1
j_call: TRBJ2-7

cdr3_nt: TGTGCCAGCAGCTTAAACGCGGGGGAAGAGACCCAGTACTTC
cdr3_aa: CASSLNAGEETQYF
clone_size: -
d_call: TRBD2
v_call: TRBV7-3
j_call: TRBJ2-5

cdr3_nt: TGCAGTGCCCGACAGGGGGCGTCTGAAGCTTTCTTT
cdr3_aa: CSARQGASEAFF
clone_size: many
d_call: TRBD1
v_call: TRBV20-1
j_call: TRBJ1-1

cdr3_nt: TGTGCCAGCATGGGGCCAAATTACGAGCAGTACTTC
cdr3_aa: CASMGPNYEQYF
clone_size: -
d_call: -
v_call: TRBV6-5
j_call: TRBJ2-7

cdr3_nt: TGTGCCAGCAGTTCCGGGCACCGACGCACCTACAATGAGCAGTTCTTC
cdr3_aa: CASSSGHRRTYNEQFF
clone_size: many
d_call: -
v_call: TRBV7-2
j_call: TRBJ2-1

cdr3_nt: TGTGCCAGCAGCCAAGGGACGTTTGGGGATACGCAGTATTTT
cdr3_aa: CASSQGTFGDTQYF
clone_size: few
d_call: -
v_call: TRBV3-1
j_call: TRBJ2-3

cdr3_nt: TGTGCCAGCAGCTTTTCTGAGGGGGGCTCCTACAATGAGCAGTTCTTC
cdr3_aa: CASSFSEGGSYNEQFF
clone_size: many
d_call: -
v_call: TRBV11-1
j_call: TRBJ2-1

cdr3_nt: TGCGCCAGCAGCTTGGAGGCCCGGGGTTCTGAAGCTTTCTTT
cdr3_aa: CASSLEARGSEAFF
clone_size: many
d_call: -
v_call: TRBV5-1
j_call: TRBJ1-1

cdr3_nt: TGTGCCACCAGTGATTACCAAGGAGTCTCTGGAAACACCATATATTTT
cdr3_aa: CATSDYQGVSGNTIYF
clone_size: many
d_call: -
v_call: TRBV24-1
j_call: TRBJ1-3

cdr3_nt: TGTGCCATCAGCGACGTGACAGGGGGCCATGGCTACACCTTC
cdr3_aa: CAISDVTGGHGYTF
clone_size: -
d_call: TRBD1
v_call: TRBV10-3
j_call: TRBJ1-2

cdr3_nt: TGTGCCAGCAGACGACAGGCGGCCTCCTACGAGCAGTACTTC
cdr3_aa: CASRRQAASYEQYF
clone_size: many
d_call: -
v_call: TRBV2
j_call: TRBJ2-7